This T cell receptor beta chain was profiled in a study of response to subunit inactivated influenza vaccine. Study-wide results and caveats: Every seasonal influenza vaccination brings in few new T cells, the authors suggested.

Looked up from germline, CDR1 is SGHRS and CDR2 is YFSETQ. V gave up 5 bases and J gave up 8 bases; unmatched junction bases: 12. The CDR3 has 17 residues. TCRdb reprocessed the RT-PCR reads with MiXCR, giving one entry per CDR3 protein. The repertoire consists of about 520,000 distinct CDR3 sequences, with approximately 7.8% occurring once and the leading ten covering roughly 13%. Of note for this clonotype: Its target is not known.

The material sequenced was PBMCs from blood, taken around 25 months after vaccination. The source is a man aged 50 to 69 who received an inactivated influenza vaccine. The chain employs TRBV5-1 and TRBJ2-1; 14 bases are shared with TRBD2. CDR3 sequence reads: CASRAGTSGSIYDEQFF. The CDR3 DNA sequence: TGCGCCAGCAGGGCCGGGACTAGCGGGAGTATTTATGATGAGCAGTTCTTC.